A selection of T cell receptor beta chains follows, all from one sample in a study of shared clonotypes between healthy human individuals. Profiled with immunoSEQ multiplex PCR; TCRdb holds only in-frame clones, not every one. The sample lists approximately 650,000 clones; less than 97% were seen once. Sequencing was done on a sample of naive CD8+ T cells sorted from blood. These receptors came from a woman younger than 45 in good health. Both conserved end residues are trimmed from each CDR3.

V gene: TRBV2
J gene: TRBJ1-1
CDR3 protein: ASSEGGTEAF

V gene: TRBV19
J gene: TRBJ2-1
CDR3 protein: ASSIKSGLSYNEQF

V gene: TRBV6-1
J gene: TRBJ1-4
CDR3 protein: ARLIQGRNNEKLF

V gene: TRBV5-1
J gene: TRBJ1-4
CDR3 protein: ASSLVRGRNTNEKLF

V gene: TRBV7-8
J gene: TRBJ1-1
CDR3 protein: ASSLGITEAF

V gene: TRBV4-1
J gene: TRBJ1-1
CDR3 protein: ASSQVVLSNTEAF

V gene: TRBV10-3
J gene: TRBJ1-1
CDR3 protein: AISDPRATEAF

V gene: TRBV5-1
J gene: TRBJ2-7
CDR3 protein: ASRSDSSYEQY

V gene: TRBV7-8
J gene: TRBJ2-5
CDR3 protein: ASSLQRRSQETQY

V gene: TRBV27
J gene: TRBJ2-7
CDR3 protein: ASGEGYEQY

V gene: TRBV9
J gene: TRBJ2-5
CDR3 protein: ASSPQDFYQETQY

V gene: TRBV7-8
J gene: TRBJ1-5
CDR3 protein: ASSTNRGFQPQH

V gene: TRBV6-5
J gene: TRBJ2-7
CDR3 protein: DPQGTNYEQY

V gene: TRBV6-5
J gene: TRBJ2-7
CDR3 protein: ASSYSGSTYEQY

V gene: TRBV4-1
J gene: TRBJ1-2
CDR3 protein: ASSQDLGSGYT

V gene: TRBV9
J gene: TRBJ2-1
CDR3 protein: ASSTPPYNEQF

V gene: TRBV4-1
J gene: TRBJ1-5
CDR3 protein: ASSQDPNSNQPQH

V gene: TRBV7-6
J gene: TRBJ2-1
CDR3 protein: ASSLSPGENNEQF

V gene: TRBV9
J gene: TRBJ2-3
CDR3 protein: ASSVEWGLGGDTQY

V gene: TRBV6-5
J gene: TRBJ2-7
CDR3 protein: ASSWTGAYEQY

V gene: TRBV7-6
J gene: TRBJ2-6
CDR3 protein: ASSFFRSGANVLT

V gene: TRBV21-1
J gene: TRBJ1-3
CDR3 protein: ASSNNTIY

V gene: TRBV5-5
J gene: TRBJ2-2
CDR3 protein: ASSLRHVTGELF

V gene: TRBV9
J gene: TRBJ2-1
CDR3 protein: ASSVELAGDEQF

V gene: TRBV29-1
J gene: TRBJ2-4
CDR3 protein: SVEDGLPLAKNIQY

V gene: TRBV6-5
J gene: TRBJ1-5
CDR3 protein: ASSNDRGLQPQH

V gene: TRBV28
J gene: TRBJ2-7
CDR3 protein: ASSSRTGLEQY

V gene: TRBV11-2
J gene: TRBJ2-1
CDR3 protein: ASSPMGGRATEQF

V gene: TRBV6-5
J gene: TRBJ2-7
CDR3 protein: ASSYDGAYEQY

V gene: TRBV15
J gene: TRBJ2-1
CDR3 protein: ATSREGSRLNEQF

V gene: TRBV19
J gene: TRBJ1-2
CDR3 protein: ASSIWSYGYT

V gene: TRBV7-9
J gene: TRBJ1-4
CDR3 protein: ASRLATNEKLF

V gene: TRBV19
J gene: TRBJ2-7
CDR3 protein: ASSPGPTSSYEQY

V gene: TRBV6-5
J gene: TRBJ1-1
CDR3 protein: ASSYGGWTEAF

V gene: TRBV9
J gene: TRBJ2-1
CDR3 protein: ASSVLSNEQF

V gene: TRBV6-5
J gene: TRBJ2-7
CDR3 protein: ASSYGVSRGIDEQY

V gene: TRBV7-7
J gene: TRBJ2-7
CDR3 protein: ASSLSIRGEQY

V gene: TRBV5-1
J gene: TRBJ2-1
CDR3 protein: ASSLMLQGSDNEQF

V gene: TRBV7-2
J gene: TRBJ2-3
CDR3 protein: ASSPGTSGTDTQY

V gene: TRBV25-1
J gene: TRBJ1-1
CDR3 protein: ASSESLNTEAF

V gene: TRBV5-6
J gene: TRBJ2-7
CDR3 protein: ASSQSGGSYEQY

V gene: TRBV2
J gene: TRBJ2-1
CDR3 protein: ASSESRLTDYNEQF

V gene: TRBV2
J gene: TRBJ2-3
CDR3 protein: ASSMADTQY

V gene: TRBV5-6
J gene: TRBJ1-5
CDR3 protein: ASSFGTASNQPQH

V gene: TRBV6-5
J gene: TRBJ2-5
CDR3 protein: ASSSGNLETQY

V gene: TRBV27
J gene: TRBJ2-7
CDR3 protein: ASRELGQGAYEQY